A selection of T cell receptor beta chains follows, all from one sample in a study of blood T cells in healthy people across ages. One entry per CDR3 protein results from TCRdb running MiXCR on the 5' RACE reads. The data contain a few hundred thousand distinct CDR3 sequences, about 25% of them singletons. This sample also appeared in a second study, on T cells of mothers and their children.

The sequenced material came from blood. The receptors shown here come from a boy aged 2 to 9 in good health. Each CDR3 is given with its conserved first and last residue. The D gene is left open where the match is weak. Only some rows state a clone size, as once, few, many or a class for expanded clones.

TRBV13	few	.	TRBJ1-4	CASSLAGPNEKLFF	TGTGCCAGCAGCTTAGCAGGCCCCAATGAAAAACTGTTTTTT
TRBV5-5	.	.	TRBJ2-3	CASSLALDTQYF	TGTGCCAGCAGCTTGGCTCTAGATACGCAGTATTTT
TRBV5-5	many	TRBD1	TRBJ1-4	CASSQTGTGAEKLFF	TGTGCCAGCAGTCAAACCGGGACAGGGGCCGAAAAACTGTTTTTT
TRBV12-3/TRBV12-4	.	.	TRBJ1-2	CASRQGTNGYTF	TGTGCCAGCAGGCAGGGAACTAATGGCTACACCTTC
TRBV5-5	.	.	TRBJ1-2	CASSLAADSYGYTF	TGTGCCAGCAGCTTGGCAGCAGACAGCTATGGCTACACCTTC
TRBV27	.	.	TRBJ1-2	CASSLSLAGTNYGYTF	TGTGCCAGCAGTTTATCTCTTGCAGGGACTAACTATGGCTACACCTTC
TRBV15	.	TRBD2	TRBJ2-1	CATEPPGLGNEQFF	TGTGCCACAGAGCCCCCGGGACTAGGCAATGAGCAGTTCTTC
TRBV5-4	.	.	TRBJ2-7	CASSLVAESYEQYF	TGTGCCAGCAGCTTGGTCGCAGAGAGCTACGAGCAGTACTTC
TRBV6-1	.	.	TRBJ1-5	CASSQVQGSSQPQHF	TGTGCCAGCAGTCAAGTACAGGGTAGCAGTCAGCCCCAGCATTTT
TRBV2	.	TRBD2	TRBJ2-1	CAIISGAPNNEQFF	TGTGCCATCATCAGCGGGGCTCCTAACAATGAGCAGTTCTTC
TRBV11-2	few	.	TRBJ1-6	CVSSLGGESPLHF	TGTGTCAGCAGCTTAGGTGGAGAATCACCCCTCCACTTT
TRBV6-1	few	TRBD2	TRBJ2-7	CASSEGGLLAGAYEQYF	TGTGCCAGCAGTGAAGGGGGCCTACTAGCGGGGGCCTACGAGCAGTACTTC
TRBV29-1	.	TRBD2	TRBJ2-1	CTIAGSGTISEQFF	TGCACTATTGCGGGTAGCGGGACCATCAGTGAGCAGTTCTTC
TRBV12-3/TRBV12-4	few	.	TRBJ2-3	CASSSPGRGRADTQYF	TGTGCCAGCAGTTCACCCGGGAGGGGGCGCGCAGATACGCAGTATTTT
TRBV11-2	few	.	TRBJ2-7	CASSHRDISYEQYF	TGTGCCAGCAGCCACAGGGACATTTCCTACGAGCAGTACTTC
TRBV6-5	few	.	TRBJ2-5	CASSYPAFDSGSGSETQYF	TGTGCCAGCAGTTACCCGGCTTTTGATAGCGGTAGTGGGAGCGAGACCCAGTACTTC
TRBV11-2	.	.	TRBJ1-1	CASSFSDNTYTEAFF	TGTGCCAGCAGCTTTTCGGACAATACCTACACTGAAGCTTTCTTT
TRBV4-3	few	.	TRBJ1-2	CASSQDESYGYTF	TGCGCCAGCAGCCAAGATGAGTCGTATGGCTACACCTTC
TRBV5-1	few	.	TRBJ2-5	CASSLAYPPGGPPNF	TGCGCCAGCAGCTTGGCCTACCCCCCGGGGGGCCCCCCTAACTTC
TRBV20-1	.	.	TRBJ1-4	CSARWDGATNEKLFF	TGCAGTGCTAGATGGGACGGTGCGACTAATGAAAAACTGTTTTTT
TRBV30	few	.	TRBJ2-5	CAWRRPGPYAETQYF	TGTGCCTGGAGGCGCCCTGGGCCGTATGCTGAGACCCAGTACTTC
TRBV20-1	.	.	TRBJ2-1	CSGGATGYNEQFF	TGCAGTGGGGGGGCGACGGGATACAATGAGCAGTTCTTC
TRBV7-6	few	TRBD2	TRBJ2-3	CASSLALAGGTDTQYF	TGTGCCAGCAGCTTGGCACTAGCGGGGGGCACAGATACGCAGTATTTT
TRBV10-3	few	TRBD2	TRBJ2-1	CAISAGLAGINEQFF	TGTGCCATCAGCGCAGGCCTAGCGGGAATTAATGAGCAGTTCTTC
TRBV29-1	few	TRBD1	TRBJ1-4	CSVTGTVNEKLFF	TGCAGCGTTACCGGGACAGTTAATGAAAAACTGTTTTTT